The 2 T cell receptor beta chains below were found in one sample sequenced in a study of siplizumab effects on memory and regulatory T cells. The method was immunoSEQ multiplex PCR; TCRdb's version includes in-frame clones alone and lacks a portion of them. In the table there are about 110,000 clones, around nine tenths of which are singletons. Material: CD4+ T cells sorted from blood. The source is a human donor in good health.

The V gene is TRBV4-2, the J gene TRBJ2-1, with 10 nucleotides matching TRBD2. CDR3 length: 18 residues. The junction had 11 bases not matched to a gene; V was cut back by 1 base and J by 5 bases. Germline-derived CDR1 and CDR2 are LGHNA and YNFKEQ. The CDR3 reads CASSQALAGALTNNEQFF. For the CDR3, the DNA is TGTGCCAGCAGCCAAGCTCTAGCGGGGGCCCTAACGAACAATGAGCAGTTCTTC.

This chain uses TRBV7-8 with TRBJ1-3; no clear D gene. CDR3 length equals 19 residues. The V gene's germline CDR1 is SGHVS and CDR2 FQNEAQ. With 5 bases removed from V and 0 bases from J, the gap between germline ends came to 23 bases. The DNA of the CDR3 is TGTGCCAGCAGCCAGGACCGGTATAGGGCCTACTTCTCTGGAAACACCATATATTTT. It translates to CASSQDRYRAYFSGNTIYF.